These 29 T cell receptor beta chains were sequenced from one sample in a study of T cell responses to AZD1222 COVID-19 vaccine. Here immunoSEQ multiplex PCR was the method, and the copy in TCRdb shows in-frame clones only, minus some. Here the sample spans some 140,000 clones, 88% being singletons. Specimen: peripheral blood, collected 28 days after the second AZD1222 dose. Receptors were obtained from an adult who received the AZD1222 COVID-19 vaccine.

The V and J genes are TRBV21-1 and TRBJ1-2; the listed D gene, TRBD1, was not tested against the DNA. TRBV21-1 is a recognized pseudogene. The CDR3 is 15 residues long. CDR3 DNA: TGTGCCAGCAGCGCACTGAGTTTAGTCAGGGATGGCTACACCTTC. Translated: CASSALSLVRDGYTF.

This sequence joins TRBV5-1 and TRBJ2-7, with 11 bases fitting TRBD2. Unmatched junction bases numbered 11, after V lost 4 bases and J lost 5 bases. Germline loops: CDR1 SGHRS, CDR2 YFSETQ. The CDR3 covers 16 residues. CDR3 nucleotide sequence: TGCGCCAGCAGCCCGCTAGCGGGGGGCCCAAGGGACGAGCAGTACTTC. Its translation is CASSPLAGGPRDEQYF.

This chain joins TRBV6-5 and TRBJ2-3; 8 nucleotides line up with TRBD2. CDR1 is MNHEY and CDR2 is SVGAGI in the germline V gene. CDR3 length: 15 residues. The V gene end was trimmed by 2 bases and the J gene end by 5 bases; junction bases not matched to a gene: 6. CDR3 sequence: CASSYGRGEGDTQYF. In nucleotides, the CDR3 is TGTGCCAGCAGTTACGGGCGGGGGGAAGGAGATACGCAGTATTTT.

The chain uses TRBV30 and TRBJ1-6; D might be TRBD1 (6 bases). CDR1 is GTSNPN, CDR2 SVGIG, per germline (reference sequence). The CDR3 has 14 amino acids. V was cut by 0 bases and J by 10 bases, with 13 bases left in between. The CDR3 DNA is TGTGCCTGGAGTGTACGCAGGGGCGACTCACCCCTCCACTTT. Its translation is CAWSVRRGDSPLHF.

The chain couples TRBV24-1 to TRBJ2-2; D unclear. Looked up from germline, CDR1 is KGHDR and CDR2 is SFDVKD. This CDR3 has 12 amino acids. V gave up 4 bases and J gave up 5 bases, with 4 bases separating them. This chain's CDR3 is CATSDITGELFF. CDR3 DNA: TGTGCCACCAGTGACATAACCGGGGAGCTGTTTTTT.

In DNA form, the CDR3 reads TGTGCCAGCAGCTTACGGACTAGCGGAGTCCTAGATACGCAGTATTTT. Protein: CASSLRTSGVLDTQYF. The gene calls are TRBV5-4 and TRBJ2-3; 10 positions agree with TRBD2. Germline V gives CDR1 SGHNT, CDR2 YYREEE (reference sequence). Trimming removed 2 bases from V and 5 bases from J; junction bases left unmatched: 8. The CDR3 is 16 residues long.

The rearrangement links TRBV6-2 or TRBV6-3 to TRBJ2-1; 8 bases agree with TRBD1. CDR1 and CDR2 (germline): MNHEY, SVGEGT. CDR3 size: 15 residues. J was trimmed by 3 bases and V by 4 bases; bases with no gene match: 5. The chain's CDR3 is CASSWTGINYNEQFF. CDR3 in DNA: TGTGCCAGCAGTTGGACAGGGATTAACTACAATGAGCAGTTCTTC.

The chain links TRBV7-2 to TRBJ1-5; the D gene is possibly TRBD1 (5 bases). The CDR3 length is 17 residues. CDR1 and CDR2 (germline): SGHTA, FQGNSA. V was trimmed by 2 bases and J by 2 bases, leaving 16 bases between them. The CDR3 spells CASSLLGGYIRNQPQHF. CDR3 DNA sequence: TGTGCCAGCAGCTTATTGGGGGGGTATATCCGCAATCAGCCCCAGCATTTT. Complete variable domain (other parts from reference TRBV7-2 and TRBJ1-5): GAGVSQSPSNKVTEKGKDVELRCDPISGHTALYWYRQSLGQGLEFLIYFQGNSAPDKSGLPSDRFSAERTGGSVSTLTIQRTQQEDSAVYLCASSLLGGYIRNQPQHFGDGTRLSIL.

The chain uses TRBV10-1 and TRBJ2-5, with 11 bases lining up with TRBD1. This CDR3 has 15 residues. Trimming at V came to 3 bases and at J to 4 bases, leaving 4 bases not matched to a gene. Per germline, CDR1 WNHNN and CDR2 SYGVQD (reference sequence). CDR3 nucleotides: TGCGCCAGCAGTGATACCGGGACAGGGGGAGAGACCCAGTACTTC. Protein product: CASSDTGTGGETQYF.

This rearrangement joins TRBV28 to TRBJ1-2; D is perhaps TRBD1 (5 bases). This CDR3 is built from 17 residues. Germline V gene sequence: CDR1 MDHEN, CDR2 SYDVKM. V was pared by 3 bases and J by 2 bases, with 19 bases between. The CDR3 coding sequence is TGTGCCAGCAGTTTTATTCGGGCAGGGTCTGAAAACTATGGCTACACCTTC. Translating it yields CASSFIRAGSENYGYTF.

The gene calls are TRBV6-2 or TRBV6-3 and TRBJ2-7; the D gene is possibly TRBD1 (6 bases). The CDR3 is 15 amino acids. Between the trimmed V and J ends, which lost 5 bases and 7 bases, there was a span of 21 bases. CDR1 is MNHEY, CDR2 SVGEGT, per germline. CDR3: CASSPIRTEVGEQYF. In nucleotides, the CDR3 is TGTGCCAGCAGTCCAATTCGGACAGAGGTGGGGGAGCAGTACTTC.

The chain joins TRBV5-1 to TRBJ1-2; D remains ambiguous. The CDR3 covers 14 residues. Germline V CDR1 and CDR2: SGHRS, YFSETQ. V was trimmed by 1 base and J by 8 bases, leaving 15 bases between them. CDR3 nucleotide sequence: TGCGCCAGCAGCTTGTCGGGGTCCACAGAGGGCTACACCTTC. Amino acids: CASSLSGSTEGYTF.

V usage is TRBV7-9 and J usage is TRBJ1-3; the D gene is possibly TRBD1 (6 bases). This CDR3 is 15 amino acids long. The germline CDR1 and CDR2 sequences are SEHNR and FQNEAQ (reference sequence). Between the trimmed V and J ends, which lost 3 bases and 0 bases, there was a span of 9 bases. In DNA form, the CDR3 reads TGTGCCAGCAGCTTTACACAGGGCTCTGGAAACACCATATATTTT. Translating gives CASSFTQGSGNTIYF.

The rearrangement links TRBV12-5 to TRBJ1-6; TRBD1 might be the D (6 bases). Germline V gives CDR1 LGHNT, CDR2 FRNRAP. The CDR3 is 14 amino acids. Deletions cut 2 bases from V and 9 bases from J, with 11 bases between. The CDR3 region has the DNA TGTGCTAGTGGTTTGACGACAGGTGTTTCACCCCTCCACTTT. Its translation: CASGLTTGVSPLHF. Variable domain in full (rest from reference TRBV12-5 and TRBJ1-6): DARVTQTPRHKVTEMGQEVTMRCQPILGHNTVFWYRQTMMQGLELLAYFRNRAPLDDSGMPKDRFSAEMPDATLATLKIQPSEPRDSAVYFCASGLTTGVSPLHFGNGTRLTVT.

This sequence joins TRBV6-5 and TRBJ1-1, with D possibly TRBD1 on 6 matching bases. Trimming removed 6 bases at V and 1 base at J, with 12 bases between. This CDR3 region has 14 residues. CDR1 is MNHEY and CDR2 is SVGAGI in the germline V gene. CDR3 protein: CASSPRGGNTEAFF. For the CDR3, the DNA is TGTGCCAGCAGCCCCAGAGGGGGGAACACTGAAGCTTTCTTT.

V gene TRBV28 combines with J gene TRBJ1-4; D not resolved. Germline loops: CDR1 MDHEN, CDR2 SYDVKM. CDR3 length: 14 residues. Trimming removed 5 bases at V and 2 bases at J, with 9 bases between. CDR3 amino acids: CASSELGTNEKLFF. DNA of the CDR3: TGTGCCAGCAGTGAGCTGGGGACTAATGAAAAACTGTTTTTT.

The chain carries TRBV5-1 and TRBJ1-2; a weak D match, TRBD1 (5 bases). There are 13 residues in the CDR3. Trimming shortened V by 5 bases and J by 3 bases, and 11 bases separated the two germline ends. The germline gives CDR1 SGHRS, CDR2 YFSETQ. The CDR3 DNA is TGCGCCAGCAGTCCCGACAGCGACTATGGCTACACCTTC. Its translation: CASSPDSDYGYTF.

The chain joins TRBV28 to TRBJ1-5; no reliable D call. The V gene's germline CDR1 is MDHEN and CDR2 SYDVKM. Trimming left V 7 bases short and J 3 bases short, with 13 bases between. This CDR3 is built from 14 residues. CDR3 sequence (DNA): TGTGCCAGCACTCATCGGGGATACAATCAGCCCCAGCATTTT. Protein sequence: CASTHRGYNQPQHF.

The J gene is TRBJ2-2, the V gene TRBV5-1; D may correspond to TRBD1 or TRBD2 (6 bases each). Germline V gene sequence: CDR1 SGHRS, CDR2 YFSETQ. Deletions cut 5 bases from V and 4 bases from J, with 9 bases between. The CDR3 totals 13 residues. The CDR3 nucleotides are TGCGCCAGCAGTGGAGGGGGCACCGGGGAGCTGTTTTTT. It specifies CASSGGGTGELFF.

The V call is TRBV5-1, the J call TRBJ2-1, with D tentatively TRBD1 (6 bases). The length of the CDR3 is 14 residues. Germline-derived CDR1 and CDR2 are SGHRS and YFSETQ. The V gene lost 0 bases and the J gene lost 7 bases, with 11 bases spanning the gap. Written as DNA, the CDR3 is TGCGCCAGCAGCTTGGGAGGGGGATCGAATGAGCAGTTCTTC. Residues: CASSLGGGSNEQFF.

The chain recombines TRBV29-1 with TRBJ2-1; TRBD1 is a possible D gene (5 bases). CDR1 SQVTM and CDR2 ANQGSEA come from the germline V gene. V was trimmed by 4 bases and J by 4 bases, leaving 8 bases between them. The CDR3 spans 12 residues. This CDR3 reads CSVGTGYNEQFF. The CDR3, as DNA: TGCAGCGTTGGAACAGGTTACAATGAGCAGTTCTTC.

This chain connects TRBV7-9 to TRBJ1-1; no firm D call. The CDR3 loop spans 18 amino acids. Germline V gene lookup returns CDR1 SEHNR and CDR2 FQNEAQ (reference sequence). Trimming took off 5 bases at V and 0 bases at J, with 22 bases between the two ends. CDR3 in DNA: TGTGCCAGCAGCGACCAACAGCGGGCCGGAAGTCTGAACACTGAAGCTTTCTTT. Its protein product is CASSDQQRAGSLNTEAFF.

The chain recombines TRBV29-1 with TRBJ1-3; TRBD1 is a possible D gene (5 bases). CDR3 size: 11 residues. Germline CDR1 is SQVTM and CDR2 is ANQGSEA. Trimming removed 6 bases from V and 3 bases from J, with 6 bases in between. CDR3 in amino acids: CSVGGGNTIYF. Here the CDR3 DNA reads TGCAGCGTGGGGGGTGGAAACACCATATATTTT.

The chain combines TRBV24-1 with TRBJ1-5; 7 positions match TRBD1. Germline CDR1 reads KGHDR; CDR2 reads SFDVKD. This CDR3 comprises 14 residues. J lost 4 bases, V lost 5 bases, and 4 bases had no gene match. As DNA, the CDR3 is TGTGCCACCAGTGGTAGACAGGGAAATCAGCCCCAGCATTTT. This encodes CATSGRQGNQPQHF.

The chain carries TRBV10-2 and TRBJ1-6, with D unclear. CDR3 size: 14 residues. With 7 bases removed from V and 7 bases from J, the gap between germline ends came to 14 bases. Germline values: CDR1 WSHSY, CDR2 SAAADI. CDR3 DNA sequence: TGCGCCAGCATCAACTCCGCAAGGAATTCACCCCTCCACTTT. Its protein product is CASINSARNSPLHF.

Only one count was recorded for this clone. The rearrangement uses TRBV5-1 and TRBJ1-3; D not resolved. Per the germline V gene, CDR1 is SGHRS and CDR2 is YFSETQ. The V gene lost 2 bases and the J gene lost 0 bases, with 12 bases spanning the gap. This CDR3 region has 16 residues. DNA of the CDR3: TGCGCCAGCAGCTTTAATCCACAGAACTCTGGAAACACCATATATTTT. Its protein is CASSFNPQNSGNTIYF.

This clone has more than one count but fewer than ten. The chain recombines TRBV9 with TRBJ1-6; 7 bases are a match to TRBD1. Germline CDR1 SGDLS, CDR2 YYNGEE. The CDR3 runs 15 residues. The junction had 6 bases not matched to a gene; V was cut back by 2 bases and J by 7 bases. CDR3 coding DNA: TGTGCCAGCAGCGTCGGGACAGTGATAAATTCACCCCTCCACTTT. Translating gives CASSVGTVINSPLHF.

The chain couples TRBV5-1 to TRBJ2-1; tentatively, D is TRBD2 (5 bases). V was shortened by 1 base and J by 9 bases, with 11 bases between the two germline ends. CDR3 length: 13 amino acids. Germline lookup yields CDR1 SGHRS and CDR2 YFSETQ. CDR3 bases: TGCGCCAGCAGCTTGCTAGGGCGGGCTGAGCAGTTCTTC. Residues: CASSLLGRAEQFF.

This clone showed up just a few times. CDR3 loop: CASSLVWDQETQYF. The CDR3, as DNA: TGTGCCAGCAGCTTGGTTTGGGACCAAGAGACCCAGTACTTC. The chain carries TRBV5-5 and TRBJ2-5, with D hard to call. Germline-derived CDR1 and CDR2 are SGHKS and YYEKEE (reference sequence). The CDR3 length is 14 residues. Trimming removed 0 bases from V and 0 bases from J, with 6 bases in between. The whole variable domain, filled in from reference TRBV5-5 and TRBJ2-5, reads DAGVTQSPTHLIKTRGQQVTLRCSPISGHKSVSWYQQVLGQGPQFIFQYYEKEERGRGNFPDRFSARQFPNYSSELNVNALLLGDSALYLCASSLVWDQETQYFGPGTRLLVL.